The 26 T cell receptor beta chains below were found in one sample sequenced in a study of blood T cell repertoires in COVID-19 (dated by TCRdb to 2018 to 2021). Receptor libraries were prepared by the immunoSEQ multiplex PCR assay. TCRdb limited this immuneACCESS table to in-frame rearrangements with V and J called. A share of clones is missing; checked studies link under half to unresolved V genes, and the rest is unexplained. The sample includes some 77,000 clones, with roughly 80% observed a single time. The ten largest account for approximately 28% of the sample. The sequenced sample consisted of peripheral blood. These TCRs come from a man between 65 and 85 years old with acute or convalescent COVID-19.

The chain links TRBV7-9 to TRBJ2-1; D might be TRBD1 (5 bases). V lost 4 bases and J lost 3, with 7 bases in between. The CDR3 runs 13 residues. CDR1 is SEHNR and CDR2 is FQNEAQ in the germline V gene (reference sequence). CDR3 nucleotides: TGTGCCAGCAGCTGGGGCAACTACAATGAGCAGTTCTTC. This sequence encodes CASSWGNYNEQFF.

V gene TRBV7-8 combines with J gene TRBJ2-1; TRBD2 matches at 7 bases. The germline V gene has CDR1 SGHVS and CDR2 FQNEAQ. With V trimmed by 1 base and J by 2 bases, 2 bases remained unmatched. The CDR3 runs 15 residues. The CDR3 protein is CASSLGGGPYNEQFF. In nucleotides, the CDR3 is TGTGCCAGCAGCTTAGGCGGGGGACCCTACAATGAGCAGTTCTTC.

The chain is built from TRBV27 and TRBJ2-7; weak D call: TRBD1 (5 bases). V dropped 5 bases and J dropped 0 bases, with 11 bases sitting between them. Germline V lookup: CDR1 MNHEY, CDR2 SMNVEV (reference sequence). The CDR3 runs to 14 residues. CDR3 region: CASSRTLSSYEQYF. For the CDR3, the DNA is TGTGCCAGCAGTCGGACACTGAGCTCCTACGAGCAGTACTTC.

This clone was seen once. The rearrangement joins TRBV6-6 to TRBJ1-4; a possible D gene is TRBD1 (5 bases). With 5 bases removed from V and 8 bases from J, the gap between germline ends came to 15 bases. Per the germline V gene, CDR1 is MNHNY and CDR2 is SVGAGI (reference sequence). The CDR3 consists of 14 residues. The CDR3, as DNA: TGTGCCAGCAGTACATCGGGGGGACCCGAAAAACTGTTTTTT. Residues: CASSTSGGPEKLFF.

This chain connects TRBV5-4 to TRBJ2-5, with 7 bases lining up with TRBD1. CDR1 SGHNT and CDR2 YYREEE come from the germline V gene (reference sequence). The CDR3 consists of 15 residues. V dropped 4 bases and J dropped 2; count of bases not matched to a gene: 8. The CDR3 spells CASSPLTGKQETQYF. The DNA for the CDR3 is TGTGCCAGCAGCCCCCTGACAGGGAAACAAGAGACCCAGTACTTC.

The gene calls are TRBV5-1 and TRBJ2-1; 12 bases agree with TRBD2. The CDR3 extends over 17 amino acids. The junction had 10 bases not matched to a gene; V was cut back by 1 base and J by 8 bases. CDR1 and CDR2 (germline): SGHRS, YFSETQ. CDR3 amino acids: CASSLSALAGGGDEQFF. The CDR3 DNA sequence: TGCGCCAGCAGCTTGTCGGCGCTAGCGGGAGGGGGTGATGAGCAGTTCTTC.

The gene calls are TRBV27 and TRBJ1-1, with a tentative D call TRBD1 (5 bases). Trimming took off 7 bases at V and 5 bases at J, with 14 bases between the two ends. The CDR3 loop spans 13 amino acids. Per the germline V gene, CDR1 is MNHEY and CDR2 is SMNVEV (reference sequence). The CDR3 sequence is CASTPAGGTEAFF. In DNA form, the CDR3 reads TGTGCCAGCACCCCGGCGGGGGGTACTGAAGCTTTCTTT.

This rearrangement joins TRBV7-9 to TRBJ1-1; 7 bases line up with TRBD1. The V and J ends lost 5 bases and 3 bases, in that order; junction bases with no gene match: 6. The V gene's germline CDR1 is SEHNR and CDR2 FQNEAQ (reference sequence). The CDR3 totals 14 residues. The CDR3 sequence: CASSPSGTDTEAFF. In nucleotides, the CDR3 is TGTGCCAGCAGCCCATCTGGGACAGACACTGAAGCTTTCTTT.

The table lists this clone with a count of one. The CDR3 bases are TGCAGTGCCCGGAGCAGTGGCTACACCTTC. Encoded protein: CSARSSGYTF. The chain uses TRBV20-1 and TRBJ1-2, with no clear D. In germline, CDR1 is DFQATT, CDR2 SNEGSKA (reference sequence). This CDR3 contains 10 residues. V lost 6 bases and J 7 bases, leaving 9 bases between the germline ends.

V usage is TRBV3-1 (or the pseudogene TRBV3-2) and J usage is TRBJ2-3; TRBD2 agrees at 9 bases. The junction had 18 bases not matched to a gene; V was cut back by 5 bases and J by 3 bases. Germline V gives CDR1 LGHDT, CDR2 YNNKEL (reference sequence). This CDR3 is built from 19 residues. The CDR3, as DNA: TGTGCCAGCAGCGGAGGACAGCGGGAGGCCGGTAGAATAACAGATACGCAGTATTTT. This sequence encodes CASSGGQREAGRITDTQYF.

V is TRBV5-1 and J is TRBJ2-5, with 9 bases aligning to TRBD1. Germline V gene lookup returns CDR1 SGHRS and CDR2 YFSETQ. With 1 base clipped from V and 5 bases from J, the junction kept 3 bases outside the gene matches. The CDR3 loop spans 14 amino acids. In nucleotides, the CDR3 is TGCGCCAGCAGCTTGCCGGGACAGGGTGAGACCCAGTACTTC. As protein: CASSLPGQGETQYF. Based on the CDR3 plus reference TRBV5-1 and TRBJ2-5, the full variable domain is KAGVTQTPRYLIKTRGQQVTLSCSPISGHRSVSWYQQTPGQGLQFLFEYFSETQRNKGNFPGRFSGRQFSNSRSEMNVSTLELGDSALYLCASSLPGQGETQYFGPGTRLLVL.

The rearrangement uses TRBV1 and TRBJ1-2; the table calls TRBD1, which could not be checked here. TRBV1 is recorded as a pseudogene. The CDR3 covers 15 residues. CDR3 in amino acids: CTSSQDRPTGVGYTF. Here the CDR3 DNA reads TGCACCAGCAGCCAAGATCGTCCCACAGGGGTTGGCTACACCTTC.

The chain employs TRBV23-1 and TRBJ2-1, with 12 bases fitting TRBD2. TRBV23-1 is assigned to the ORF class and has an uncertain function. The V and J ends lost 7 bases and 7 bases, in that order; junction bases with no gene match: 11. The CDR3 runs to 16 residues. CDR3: CASITSSGRAANEQFF. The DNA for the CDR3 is TGCGCCAGCATCACCTCTAGCGGGAGGGCCGCAAATGAGCAGTTCTTC.

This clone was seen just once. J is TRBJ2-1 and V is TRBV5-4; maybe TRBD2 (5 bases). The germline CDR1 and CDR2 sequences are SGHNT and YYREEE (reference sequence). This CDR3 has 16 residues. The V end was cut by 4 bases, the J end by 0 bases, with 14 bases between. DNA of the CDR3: TGTGCCAGCAGCCGGGATTCCTCGAGCTCCTACAATGAGCAGTTCTTC. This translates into CASSRDSSSSYNEQFF.

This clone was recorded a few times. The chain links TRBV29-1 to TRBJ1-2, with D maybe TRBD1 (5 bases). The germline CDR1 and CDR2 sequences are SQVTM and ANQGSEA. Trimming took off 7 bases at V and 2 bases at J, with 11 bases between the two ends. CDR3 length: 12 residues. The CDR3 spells CSGGDLNYGYTF. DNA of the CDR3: TGCAGCGGGGGGGACTTAAACTATGGCTACACCTTC.

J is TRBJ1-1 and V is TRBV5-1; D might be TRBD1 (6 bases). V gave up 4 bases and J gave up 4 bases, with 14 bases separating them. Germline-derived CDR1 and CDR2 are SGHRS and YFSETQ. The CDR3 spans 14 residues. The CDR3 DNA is TGCGCCAGCAGCAGATTAGGGGACACCACTGAAGCTTTCTTT. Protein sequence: CASSRLGDTTEAFF.

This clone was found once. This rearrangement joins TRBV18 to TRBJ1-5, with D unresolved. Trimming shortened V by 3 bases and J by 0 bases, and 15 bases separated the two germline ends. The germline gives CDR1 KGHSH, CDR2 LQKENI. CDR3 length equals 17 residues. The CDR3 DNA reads TGTGCCAGCTCACCCCAGAAACCGGGTTATAGCAATCAGCCCCAGCATTTT. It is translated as CASSPQKPGYSNQPQHF.

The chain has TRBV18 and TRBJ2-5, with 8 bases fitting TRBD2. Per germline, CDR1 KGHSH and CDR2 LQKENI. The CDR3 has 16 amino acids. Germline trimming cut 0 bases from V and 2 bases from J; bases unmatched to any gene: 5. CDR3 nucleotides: TGTGCCAGCTCACCACCGGGAATAGCGGGGCAAGAGACCCAGTACTTC. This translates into CASSPPGIAGQETQYF.

The CDR3 sequence: CASSDRDGTEAFF. In DNA form, the CDR3 reads TGTGCCAGCAGCGACAGGGATGGCACTGAAGCTTTCTTT. The V call is TRBV11-1, the J call TRBJ1-1; 7 positions agree with TRBD1. Losses at the gene ends were 5 bases for V and 4 bases for J; bases not matched to a gene: 4. Per the germline V gene, CDR1 is SGHAT and CDR2 is FQDESV (reference sequence). The CDR3 covers 13 residues.

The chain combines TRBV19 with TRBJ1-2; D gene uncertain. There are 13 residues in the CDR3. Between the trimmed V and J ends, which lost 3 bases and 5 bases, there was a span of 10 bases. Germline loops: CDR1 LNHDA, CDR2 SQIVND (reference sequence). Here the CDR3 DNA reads TGTGCCAGTAGTATGAGTTTATCGTATGGCTACACCTTC. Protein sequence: CASSMSLSYGYTF. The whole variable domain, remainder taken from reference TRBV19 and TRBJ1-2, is DGGITQSPKYLFRKEGQNVTLSCEQNLNHDAMYWYRQDPGQGLRLIYYSQIVNDFQKGDIAEGYSVSREKKESFPLTVTSAQKNPTAFYLCASSMSLSYGYTFGSGTRLTVV.

The CDR3 bases are TGTGCCAGCAGCGTCTCCGGGACAGGGGACTACGAGCAGTACTTC. This gives the protein CASSVSGTGDYEQYF. This chain joins TRBV7-2 and TRBJ2-7; TRBD1 matches at 10 bases. This CDR3 contains 15 residues. CDR1 is SGHTA and CDR2 is FQGNSA in the germline V gene. The ends lost 5 bases at V and 3 bases at J; junction bases unmatched: 7.

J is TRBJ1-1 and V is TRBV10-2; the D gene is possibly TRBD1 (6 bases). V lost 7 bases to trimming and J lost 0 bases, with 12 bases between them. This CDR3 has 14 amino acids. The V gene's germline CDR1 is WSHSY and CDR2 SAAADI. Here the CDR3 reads CASTPTGMNTEAFF. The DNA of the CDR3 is TGCGCCAGCACTCCCACAGGGATGAACACTGAAGCTTTCTTT.

The CDR3 loop is CASSRTGDYTYTF. The CDR3 DNA sequence: TGTGCCAGCAGCAGGACAGGGGATTATACCTACACCTTC. The gene calls are TRBV6-5 and TRBJ1-2; 9 bases agree with TRBD1. This CDR3 spans 13 amino acids. The germline V gene has CDR1 MNHEY and CDR2 SVGAGI. With V trimmed by 6 bases and J by 10 bases, 9 bases remained unmatched.

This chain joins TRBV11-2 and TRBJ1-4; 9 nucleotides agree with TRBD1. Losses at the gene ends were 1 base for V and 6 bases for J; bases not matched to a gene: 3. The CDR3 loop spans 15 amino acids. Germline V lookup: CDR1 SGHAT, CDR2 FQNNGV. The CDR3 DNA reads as TGTGCCAGCAGCTTAGTGGGACAGGGAGATGAAAAACTGTTTTTT. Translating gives CASSLVGQGDEKLFF.

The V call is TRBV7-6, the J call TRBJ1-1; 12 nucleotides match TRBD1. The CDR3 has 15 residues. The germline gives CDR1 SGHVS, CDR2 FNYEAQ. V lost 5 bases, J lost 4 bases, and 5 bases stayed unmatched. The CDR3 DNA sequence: TGTGCCAGCAGCGGGACAGGGGGCGCGAGCACTGAAGCTTTCTTT. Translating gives CASSGTGGASTEAFF.

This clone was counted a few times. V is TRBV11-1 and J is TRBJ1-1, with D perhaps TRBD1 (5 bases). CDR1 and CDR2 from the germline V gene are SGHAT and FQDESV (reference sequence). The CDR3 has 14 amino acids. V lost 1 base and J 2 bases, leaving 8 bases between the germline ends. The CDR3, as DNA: TGTGCCAGCAGCTTAGGCGGGGCCAACACTGAAGCTTTCTTT. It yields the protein CASSLGGANTEAFF. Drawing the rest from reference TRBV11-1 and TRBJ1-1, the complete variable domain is EAEVAQSPRYKITEKSQAVAFWCDPISGHATLYWYRQILGQGPELLVQFQDESVVDDSQLPKDRFSAERLKGVDSTLKIQPAELGDSAMYLCASSLGGANTEAFFGQGTRLTVV.